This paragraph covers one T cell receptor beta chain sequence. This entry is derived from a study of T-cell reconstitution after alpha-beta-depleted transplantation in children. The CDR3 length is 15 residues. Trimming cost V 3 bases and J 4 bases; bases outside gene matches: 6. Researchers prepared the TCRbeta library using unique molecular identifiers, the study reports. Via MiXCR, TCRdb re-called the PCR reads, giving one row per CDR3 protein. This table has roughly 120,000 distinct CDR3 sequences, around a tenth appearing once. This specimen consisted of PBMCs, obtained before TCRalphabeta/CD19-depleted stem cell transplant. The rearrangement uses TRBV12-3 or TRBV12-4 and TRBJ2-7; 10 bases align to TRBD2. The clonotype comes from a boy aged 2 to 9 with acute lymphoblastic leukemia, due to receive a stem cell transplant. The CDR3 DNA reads TGTGCCAGCAGTTTCAGGACTAGCGGTACTTACGAGCAGTACTTC. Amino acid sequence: CASSFRTSGTYEQYF.